The rows below give T cell receptor beta chains drawn from one sample of a study of T-cell reconstitution after alpha-beta-depleted transplantation in children. Each CDR3 protein gets one entry after TCRdb re-called the PCR reads with MiXCR. The sample comprises some 390,000 distinct CDR3 sequences, about a fifth of which are singletons, and around 3.9% rests with the top ten. This specimen consisted of PBMCs from the stem cell graft donor, obtained from the stem cell graft. Receptor source: a human donor who donated a stem cell graft to a child with acute myeloid leukemia. CDR3s include the opening cysteine and the closing phenylalanine or tryptophan. Each record gives: J gene, clone size, D gene, V gene, CDR3 DNA, CDR3 protein. A D gene is named only where the DNA matches it firmly. Some rows have no size entry. The others give once, few or many, or a class for an expanded clone.

>TRBJ1-5|few|TRBD1|TRBV7-8
TGTGCCAGCAGCCCAAGGGGGGGACAGGGAAACAATCAGCCCCAGCATTTT
CASSPRGGQGNNQPQHF
>TRBJ1-6|-|-|TRBV4-2
TGTGCCAGCAGCCAAGGATTCGGCTCACCCCTCCACTTT
CASSQGFGSPLHF
>TRBJ1-2|few|-|TRBV5-1
TGCGCCAGCAGCTTGCCCGGCGCGGATCCTGGCTACACCTTC
CASSLPGADPGYTF
>TRBJ2-7|many|-|TRBV7-9
TGTGCCAGCAGCGGGGGCCCTCCCCTCTCCGAGCAGTACTTC
CASSGGPPLSEQYF
>TRBJ1-4|-|-|TRBV10-3
TGTGCCATCAGTGAAAGTATTGCAGGGAATGAAAAACTGTTTTTT
CAISESIAGNEKLFF
>TRBJ1-5|few|-|TRBV20-1
TGCAGTGCTAGATCTGGCCCCATGGTCCAGCATTTT
CSARSGPMVQHF
>TRBJ2-5|-|-|TRBV4-2
TGTGCCAGCAGCCAAGCAGAGTCTCGAGAGACCCAGTACTTC
CASSQAESRETQYF
>TRBJ2-3|many|-|TRBV12-3/TRBV12-4
TGCGCCAGCAGCTTTAGGGATACGCAGTATTTT
CASSFRDTQYF
>TRBJ2-1|few|-|TRBV28
TGTGCCAGCAGGGTTGGAGTGACCTACAATGAGCAGTTCTTC
CASRVGVTYNEQFF
>TRBJ1-1|-|-|TRBV29-1
TGCAGCGTTGCTCCACAGTCCACTGAAGCTTTCTTT
CSVAPQSTEAFF
>TRBJ2-7|-|-|TRBV10-3
TGTGCCACCCAAGGGGACCCTTCACTCTACGAGCAGTACTTC
CATQGDPSLYEQYF
>TRBJ2-1|few|TRBD2|TRBV7-6
TGTGCCAGCAGCTCCGGGACTAGCGGGAGAGGTGAGCAGTTCTTC
CASSSGTSGRGEQFF
>TRBJ1-6|-|-|TRBV20-1
TGCTGTGCTAGAGTTGGAGGACAGTTCGGGAATTCACCCCTCCACTTT
CCARVGGQFGNSPLHF
>TRBJ2-1|-|-|TRBV29-1
TGCAGCGCCGCCCGAAGCAATGAGCAGTTCTTC
CSAARSNEQFF
>TRBJ2-7|few|TRBD2|TRBV6-1
TGTGCCAGCAGGCCCGGGACTAGCGGCCTCCGGAATAAGAACGAGCAGTACTTC
CASRPGTSGLRNKNEQYF
>TRBJ1-1|many|-|TRBV10-3
TGTGCCATCAGGACGGACACAATGAACACTGAAGCTTTCTTT
CAIRTDTMNTEAFF
>TRBJ2-5|-|-|TRBV24-1
TGTGCCACCAGTGACCTCGAGGGCCCGGGACACCTCCGAGAGACCCAGTACTTC
CATSDLEGPGHLRETQYF
>TRBJ2-3|few|-|TRBV20-1
TGCAGTGCTCCTAGCGAGAGCACAGATACGCAGTATTTT
CSAPSESTDTQYF
>TRBJ2-3|many|-|TRBV29-1
TGCAGCGTTGACTACAGGGGCGGGAGTGCGGTTACAGATACGCAGTATTTT
CSVDYRGGSAVTDTQYF
>TRBJ2-1|-|-|TRBV20-1
TGCAGTGCGGAGGGGGGGAAGCACAATGAGCAGTTCTTC
CSAEGGKHNEQFF
>TRBJ2-7|few|-|TRBV2
TGTGCCAGCAATCAGCGACCAAACGAGCAGTACTTC
CASNQRPNEQYF
>TRBJ2-7|-|TRBD1|TRBV12-3/TRBV12-4
TGTGCCAGCAGTTCGTCCCCGGGACAGGGGGCCTACGAGCAGTACTTC
CASSSSPGQGAYEQYF
>TRBJ2-1|few|-|TRBV9
TGTGCCAGCAGCGATAACCCCAAGATTAGTGAGCAGTTCTTC
CASSDNPKISEQFF
>TRBJ2-1|few|-|TRBV28
TGTGCCAGCTGTATACAGGGACAACCTTCCTACAATGAGCAGTTCTTC
CASCIQGQPSYNEQFF
>TRBJ2-7|-|TRBD1|TRBV3-1
TGTGCCAGCAGCCAAGACGTGACAGGGGGCAGGGAGCAGTACTTC
CASSQDVTGGREQYF
>TRBJ2-3|-|-|TRBV7-6
TGTGCCAGCAGCCACGCTGTAGGCTTTAGCACAGATACGCAGTATTTT
CASSHAVGFSTDTQYF
>TRBJ1-2|-|TRBD1|TRBV27
TGTGCCAGCAGCTTCAGGGGGACCTTCCCTGGCTACACCTTC
CASSFRGTFPGYTF
>TRBJ2-3|few|-|TRBV24-1
TGTGCCACCAGTGGATTCTCCGACACAGATACGCAGTATTTT
CATSGFSDTDTQYF
>TRBJ2-2|-|TRBD2|TRBV2
TGTGCCAGCAGTTCTCTAGCGGGAGTCGCCGGGGAGCTGTTTTTT
CASSSLAGVAGELFF
>TRBJ1-6|-|TRBD1|TRBV4-2
TGTGCCAGCAGCCGACAGACAGGGGAGGGAGCTTCACCCCTCCACTTT
CASSRQTGEGASPLHF
>TRBJ2-7|-|-|TRBV12-5
TGTGCTAGTGGCCTTCATGGGTACGAGCAGTACTTC
CASGLHGYEQYF
>TRBJ2-3|few|-|TRBV12-3/TRBV12-4
TGTGCCAGCAGTTTTACGGGAGAGGCAGATACGCAGTATTTT
CASSFTGEADTQYF
>TRBJ2-2|few|-|TRBV12-3/TRBV12-4
TGTGCCAGCAGTCTATTCGGGACTCATGGCGGGGAGCTGTTTTTT
CASSLFGTHGGELFF
>TRBJ2-7|few|-|TRBV28
TGTGCCAGCAGTTTTCAGGGTTTGGGCTACGAGCAGTACTTC
CASSFQGLGYEQYF
>TRBJ1-6|-|TRBD1|TRBV6-5
TGTGCCAGCAGTTACGGACAGGCGCATTCACCCCTCCACTTT
CASSYGQAHSPLHF
>TRBJ2-2|many|-|TRBV12-3/TRBV12-4
TGTGCCAGCAGTTTCGGGAACACCGGGGAGCTGTTTTTT
CASSFGNTGELFF
>TRBJ2-5|few|-|TRBV10-3
TGTGCCATCAGTCGAGGGGCTGATAGCCTTGAGACCCAGTACTTC
CAISRGADSLETQYF